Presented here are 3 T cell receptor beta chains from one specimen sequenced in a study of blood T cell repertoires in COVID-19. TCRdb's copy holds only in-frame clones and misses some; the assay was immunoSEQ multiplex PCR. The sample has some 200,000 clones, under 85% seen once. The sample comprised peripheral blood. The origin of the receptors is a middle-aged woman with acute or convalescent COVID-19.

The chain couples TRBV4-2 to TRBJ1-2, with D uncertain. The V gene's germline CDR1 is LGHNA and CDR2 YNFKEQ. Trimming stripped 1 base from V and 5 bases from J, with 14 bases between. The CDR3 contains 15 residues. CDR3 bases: TGTGCCAGCAGCCAAGGACTTCAGAAGTGGTATGGCTACACCTTC. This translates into CASSQGLQKWYGYTF.

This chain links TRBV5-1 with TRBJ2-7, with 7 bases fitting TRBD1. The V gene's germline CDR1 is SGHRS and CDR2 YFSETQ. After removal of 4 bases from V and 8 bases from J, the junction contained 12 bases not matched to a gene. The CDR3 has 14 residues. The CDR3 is CASSPRDSSPKQYF. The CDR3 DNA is TGCGCCAGCAGCCCGAGGGACAGCTCTCCTAAGCAGTACTTC.

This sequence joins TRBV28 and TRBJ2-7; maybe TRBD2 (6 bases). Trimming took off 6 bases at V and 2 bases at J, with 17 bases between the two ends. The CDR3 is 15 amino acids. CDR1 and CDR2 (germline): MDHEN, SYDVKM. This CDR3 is CASSRGLHGTYEQYF. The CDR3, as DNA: TGTGCCAGCAGCCGAGGACTACACGGAACCTACGAGCAGTACTTC.